This T cell receptor (beta chain) appears in the sequencing data of a study of prognosis after radiotherapy for stage I lung cancer. Looking at the study overall: Ages of the approximately 14 men and roughly 6 women ranged about 50 to 95 years, median approximately 74.

This clonotype was seen ten or more times. Using two-round multiplex PCR, the authors amplified TCR beta CDR3 from genomic DNA. Gene-specific primers for each TRBV and TRBJ gene drove first-round PCR. TCRdb independently ran MiXCR on the multiplex PCR reads; one entry per CDR3 protein. The sample has tens of thousands of distinct CDR3 sequences; roughly 30% are singletons. This clonotype was obtained from a donor over 45 with non-small cell lung cancer. The specimen comprised PBMCs, sampled before or after stereotactic body radiation therapy (not recorded which).

The CDR3, as DNA: TGTGCCAGCAGTCAAGGGGACGGTTACAATGAGCAGTTCTTC. Protein sequence: CASSQGDGYNEQFF. V gene TRBV27 combines with J gene TRBJ2-1; D tentatively reads TRBD1 or TRBD2 (5 bases each). This CDR3 region has 14 residues. With 5 bases removed from V and 4 bases from J, the gap between germline ends came to 12 bases. Germline V CDR1 and CDR2: MNHEY, SMNVEV (reference sequence).